The subject of this entry is one T cell receptor beta chain. The antigen is not known. CDR1 is SGHKS and CDR2 is YYEKEE in the germline V gene (reference sequence). The ends were cut back, 0 bases at V and 6 bases at J, with 10 bases in the middle. The CDR3 runs 14 residues. This record comes from a study of T cell responses to AZD1222 COVID-19 vaccine. As for the study in general: Pooling of second doses given at about 4 or about 12 weeks was done.

Findings and limits, study-wide: Baseline seropositivity occurred in only a handful of AZD1222 recipients. Donors skewed white British and female; clonal diversity was possibly underestimated. Nearly half of spike-specific TCRs reportedly target variant regions that are unmutated in the B.1.351 and B.1.1.7 variants.

Repertoires were generated with immunoSEQ multiplex PCR, while TCRdb's copy carries only in-frame clones and drops some. The table shows 150,000 to 180,000 clones, with 90% occurring only once. This specimen consisted of peripheral blood, obtained on day 0 of AZD1222 vaccination. This rearrangement joins TRBV5-5 to TRBJ1-3, with a tentative D call TRBD1 (5 bases). This clonotype was obtained from an adult in good health. The CDR3 region has the DNA TGTGCCAGCAGCTTGGGGGGGACTTTAAACACCATATATTTT. This codes for CASSLGGTLNTIYF.